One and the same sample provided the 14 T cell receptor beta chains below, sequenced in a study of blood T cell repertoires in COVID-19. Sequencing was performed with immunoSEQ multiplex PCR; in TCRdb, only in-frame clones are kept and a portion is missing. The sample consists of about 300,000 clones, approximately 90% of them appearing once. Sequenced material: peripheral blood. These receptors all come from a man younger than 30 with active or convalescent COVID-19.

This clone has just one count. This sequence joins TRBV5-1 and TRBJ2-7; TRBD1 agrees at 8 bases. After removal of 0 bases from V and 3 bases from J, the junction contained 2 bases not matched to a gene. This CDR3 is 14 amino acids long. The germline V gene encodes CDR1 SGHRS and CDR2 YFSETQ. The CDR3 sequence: CASSLGTGIYEQYF. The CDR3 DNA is TGCGCCAGCAGCTTGGGGACAGGGATCTACGAGCAGTACTTC.

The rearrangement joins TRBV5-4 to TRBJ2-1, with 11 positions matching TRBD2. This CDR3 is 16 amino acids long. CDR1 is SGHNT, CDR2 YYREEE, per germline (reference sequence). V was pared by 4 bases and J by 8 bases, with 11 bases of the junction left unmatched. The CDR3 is CASSLPPVAGGYEQFF. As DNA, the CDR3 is TGTGCCAGCAGCCTCCCCCCGGTAGCGGGGGGGTATGAGCAGTTCTTC.

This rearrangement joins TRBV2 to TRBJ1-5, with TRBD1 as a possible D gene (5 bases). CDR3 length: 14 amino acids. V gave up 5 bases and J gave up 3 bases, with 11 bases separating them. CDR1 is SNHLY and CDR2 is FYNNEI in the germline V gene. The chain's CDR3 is CASSQVTDNQPQHF. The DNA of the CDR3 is TGTGCCAGCAGTCAGGTGACAGACAATCAGCCCCAGCATTTT.

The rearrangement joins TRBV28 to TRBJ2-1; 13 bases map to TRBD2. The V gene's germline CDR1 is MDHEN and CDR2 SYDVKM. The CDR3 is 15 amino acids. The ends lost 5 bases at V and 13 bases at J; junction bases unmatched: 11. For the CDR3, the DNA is TGTGCCAGCAGTCCCGGGACTAGCGGGAACTCTATACAGTTCTTC. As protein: CASSPGTSGNSIQFF.

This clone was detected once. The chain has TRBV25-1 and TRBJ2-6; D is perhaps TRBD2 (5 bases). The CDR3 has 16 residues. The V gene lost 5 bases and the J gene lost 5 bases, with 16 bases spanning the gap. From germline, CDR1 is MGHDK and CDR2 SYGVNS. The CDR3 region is CASSIPGPGRANVLTF. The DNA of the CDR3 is TGTGCCAGCAGTATACCGGGCCCGGGGAGGGCCAACGTCCTGACTTTC. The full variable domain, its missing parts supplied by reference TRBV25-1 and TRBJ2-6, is EADIYQTPRYLVIGTGKKITLECSQTMGHDKMYWYQQDPGMELHLIHYSYGVNSTEKGDLSSESTVSRIRTEHFPLTLESARPSHTSQYLCASSIPGPGRANVLTFGAGSRLTVL.

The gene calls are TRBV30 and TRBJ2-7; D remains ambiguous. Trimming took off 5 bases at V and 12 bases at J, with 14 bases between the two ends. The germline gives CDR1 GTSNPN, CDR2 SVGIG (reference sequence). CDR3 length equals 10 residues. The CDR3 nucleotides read TGTGCCTGGGGTCTCCGTGTCGGGTACTTC. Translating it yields CAWGLRVGYF.

CDR3 residues: CASSLGMASYEQYF. CDR3 bases: TGTGCCAGCAGCTTAGGAATGGCTTCGTACGAGCAGTACTTC. V is TRBV7-6 and J is TRBJ2-7; D not resolved. Germline V gene sequence: CDR1 SGHVS, CDR2 FNYEAQ. This CDR3 region has 14 residues. Trimming shortened V by 1 base and J by 4 bases, and 11 bases separated the two germline ends.

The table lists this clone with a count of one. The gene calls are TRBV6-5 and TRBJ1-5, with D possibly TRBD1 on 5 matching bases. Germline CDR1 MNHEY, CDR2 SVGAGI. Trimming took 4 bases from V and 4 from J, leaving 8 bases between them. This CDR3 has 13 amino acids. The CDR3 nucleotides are TGTGCCAGCAGTTCAGCAGGGAATCAGCCCCAGCATTTT. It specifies CASSSAGNQPQHF.

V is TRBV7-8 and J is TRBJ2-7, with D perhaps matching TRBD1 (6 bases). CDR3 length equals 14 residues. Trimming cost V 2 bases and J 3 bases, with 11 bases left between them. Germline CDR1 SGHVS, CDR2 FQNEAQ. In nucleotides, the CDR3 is TGTGCCAGCAGCTTAAGGGCAGGGGTCTACGAGCAGTACTTC. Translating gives CASSLRAGVYEQYF.

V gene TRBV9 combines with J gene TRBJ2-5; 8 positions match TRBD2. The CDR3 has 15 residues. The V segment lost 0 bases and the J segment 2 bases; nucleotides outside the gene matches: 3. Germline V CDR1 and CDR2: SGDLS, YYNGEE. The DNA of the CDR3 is TGTGCCAGCAGCGTAGGCAGCGGGGGTCAAGAGACCCAGTACTTC. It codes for CASSVGSGGQETQYF.

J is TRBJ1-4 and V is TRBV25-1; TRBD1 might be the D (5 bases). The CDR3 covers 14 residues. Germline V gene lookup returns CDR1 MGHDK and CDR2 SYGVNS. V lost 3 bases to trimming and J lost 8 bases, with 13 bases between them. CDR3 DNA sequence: TGTGCCAGCAGTGATAGGGGACTTGGCGAAAAACTGTTTTTT. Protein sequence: CASSDRGLGEKLFF.

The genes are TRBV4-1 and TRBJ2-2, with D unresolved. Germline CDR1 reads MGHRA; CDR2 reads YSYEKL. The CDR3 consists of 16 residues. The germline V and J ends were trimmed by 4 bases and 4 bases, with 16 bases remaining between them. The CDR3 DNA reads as TGCGCCAGCAGCCGAACTCCAAGCACCGCCACCGGGGAGCTGTTTTTT. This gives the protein CASSRTPSTATGELFF.

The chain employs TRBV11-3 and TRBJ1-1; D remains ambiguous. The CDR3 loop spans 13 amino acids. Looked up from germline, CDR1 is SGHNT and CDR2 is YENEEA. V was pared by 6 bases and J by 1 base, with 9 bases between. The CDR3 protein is CASSAHSNTEAFF. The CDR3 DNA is TGTGCCAGCAGTGCGCATTCGAACACTGAAGCTTTCTTT. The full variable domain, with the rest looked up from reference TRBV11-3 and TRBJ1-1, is EAGVVQSPRYKIIEKKQPVAFWCNPISGHNTLYWYLQNLGQGPELLIRYENEEAVDDSQLPKDRFSAERLKGVDSTLKIQPAELGDSAVYLCASSAHSNTEAFFGQGTRLTVV.

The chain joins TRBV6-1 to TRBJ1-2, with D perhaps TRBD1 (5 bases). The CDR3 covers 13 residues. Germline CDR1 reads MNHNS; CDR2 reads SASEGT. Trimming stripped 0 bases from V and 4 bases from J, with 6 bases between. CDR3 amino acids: CASSEAGGYGYTF. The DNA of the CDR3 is TGTGCCAGCAGTGAAGCGGGGGGCTATGGCTACACCTTC.